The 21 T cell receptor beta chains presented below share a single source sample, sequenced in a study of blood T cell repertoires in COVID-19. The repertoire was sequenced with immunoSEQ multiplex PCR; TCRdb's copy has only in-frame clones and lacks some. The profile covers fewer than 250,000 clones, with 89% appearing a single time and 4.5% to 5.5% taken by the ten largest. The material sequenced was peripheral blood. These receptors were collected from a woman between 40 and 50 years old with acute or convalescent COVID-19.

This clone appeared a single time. The CDR3 DNA reads TGTGCCAGCAGCCCAGCTCTAGCGGGCCTCACAGATACGCAGTATTTT. It yields the protein CASSPALAGLTDTQYF. V is TRBV28 and J is TRBJ2-3; 8 bases match TRBD2. CDR1 is MDHEN and CDR2 is SYDVKM in the germline V gene. There are 16 residues in the CDR3. V lost 6 bases, J lost 2 bases, and 10 bases stayed unmatched.

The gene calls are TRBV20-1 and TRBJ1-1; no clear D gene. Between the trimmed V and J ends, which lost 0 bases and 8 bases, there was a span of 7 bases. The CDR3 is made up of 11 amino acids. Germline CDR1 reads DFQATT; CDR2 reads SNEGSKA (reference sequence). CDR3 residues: CSARDAVEAFF. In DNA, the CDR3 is TGCAGTGCTAGAGATGCGGTAGAAGCTTTCTTT.

The CDR3 sequence: CSASVLGTGHYGYTF. The CDR3 DNA sequence: TGCAGTGCTAGTGTACTCGGGACAGGCCACTATGGCTACACCTTC. The chain carries TRBV20-1 and TRBJ1-2; 8 nucleotides line up with TRBD1. This CDR3 is 15 amino acids long. The germline V gene has CDR1 DFQATT and CDR2 SNEGSKA (reference sequence). The V and J ends lost 3 bases and 3 bases, in that order; junction bases with no gene match: 9.

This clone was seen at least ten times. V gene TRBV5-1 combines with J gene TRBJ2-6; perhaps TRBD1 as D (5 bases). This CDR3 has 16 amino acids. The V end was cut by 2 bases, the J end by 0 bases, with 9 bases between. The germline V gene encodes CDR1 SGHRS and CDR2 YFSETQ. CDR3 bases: TGCGCCAGCAGCTTAGGACAATTCTCTGGGGCCAACGTCCTGACTTTC. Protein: CASSLGQFSGANVLTF. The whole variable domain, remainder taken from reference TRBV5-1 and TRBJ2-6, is KAGVTQTPRYLIKTRGQQVTLSCSPISGHRSVSWYQQTPGQGLQFLFEYFSETQRNKGNFPGRFSGRQFSNSRSEMNVSTLELGDSALYLCASSLGQFSGANVLTFGAGSRLTVL.

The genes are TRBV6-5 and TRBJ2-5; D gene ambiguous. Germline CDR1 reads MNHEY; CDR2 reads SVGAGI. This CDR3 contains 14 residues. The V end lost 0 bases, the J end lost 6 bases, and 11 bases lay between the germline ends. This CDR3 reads CASSYSLIEKTQYF. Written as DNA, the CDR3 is TGTGCCAGCAGTTACTCCCTAATCGAGAAGACCCAGTACTTC.

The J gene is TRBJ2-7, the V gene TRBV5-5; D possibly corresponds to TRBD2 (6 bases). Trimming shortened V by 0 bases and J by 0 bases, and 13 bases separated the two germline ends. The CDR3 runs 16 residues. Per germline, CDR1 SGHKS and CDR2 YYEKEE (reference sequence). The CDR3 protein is CASSLGGGGDSYEQYV. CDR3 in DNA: TGTGCCAGCAGCTTGGGTGGTGGCGGGGACTCCTACGAGCAGTACGTC.

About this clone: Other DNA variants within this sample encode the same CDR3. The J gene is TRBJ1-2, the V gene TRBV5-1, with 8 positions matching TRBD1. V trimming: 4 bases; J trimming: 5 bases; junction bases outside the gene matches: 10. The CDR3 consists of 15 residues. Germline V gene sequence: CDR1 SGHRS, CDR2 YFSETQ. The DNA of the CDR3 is TGCGCCAGCAGCCCCACCCAGGGGGCAGGATATGGCTACACCTTC. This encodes CASSPTQGAGYGYTF.

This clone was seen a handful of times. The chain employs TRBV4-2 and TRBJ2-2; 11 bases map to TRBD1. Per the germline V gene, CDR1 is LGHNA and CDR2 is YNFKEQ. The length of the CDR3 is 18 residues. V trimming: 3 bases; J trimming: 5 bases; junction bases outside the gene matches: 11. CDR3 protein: CASSHLGMGQGGTGELFF. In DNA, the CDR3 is TGTGCCAGCAGCCACTTAGGAATGGGACAGGGGGGGACCGGGGAGCTGTTTTTT.

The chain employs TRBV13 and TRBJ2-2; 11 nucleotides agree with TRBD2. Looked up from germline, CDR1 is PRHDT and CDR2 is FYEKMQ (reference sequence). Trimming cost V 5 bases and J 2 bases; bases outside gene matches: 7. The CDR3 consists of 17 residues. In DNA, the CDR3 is TGTGCCAGCAGCCTTTGGCTAGCGGGGGGAAACACCGGGGAGCTGTTTTTT. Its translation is CASSLWLAGGNTGELFF. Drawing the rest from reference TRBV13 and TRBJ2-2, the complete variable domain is AAGVIQSPRHLIKEKRETATLKCYPIPRHDTVYWYQQGPGQDPQFLISFYEKMQSDKGSIPDRFSAQQFSDYHSELNMSSLELGDSALYFCASSLWLAGGNTGELFFGEGSRLTVL.

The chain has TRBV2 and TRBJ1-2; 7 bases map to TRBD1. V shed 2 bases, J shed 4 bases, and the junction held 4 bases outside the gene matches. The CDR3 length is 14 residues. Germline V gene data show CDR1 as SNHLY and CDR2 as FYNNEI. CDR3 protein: CASSESRQGYGYTF. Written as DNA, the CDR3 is TGTGCCAGCAGTGAAAGCCGACAGGGCTATGGCTACACCTTC.

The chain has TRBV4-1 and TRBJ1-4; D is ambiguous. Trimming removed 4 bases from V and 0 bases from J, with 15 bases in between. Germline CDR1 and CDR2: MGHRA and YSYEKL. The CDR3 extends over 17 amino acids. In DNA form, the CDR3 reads TGCGCCAGCAGCCCCACCCCGCCGGGTGCAACTAATGAAAAACTGTTTTTT. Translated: CASSPTPPGATNEKLFF.

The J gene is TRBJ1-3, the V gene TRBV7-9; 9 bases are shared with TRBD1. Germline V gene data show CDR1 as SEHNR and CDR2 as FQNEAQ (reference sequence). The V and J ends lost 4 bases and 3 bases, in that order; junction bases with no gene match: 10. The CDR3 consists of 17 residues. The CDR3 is CASSYSRGQGSGNTIYF. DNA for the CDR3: TGTGCCAGCAGCTATTCCCGGGGACAGGGTAGTGGAAACACCATATATTTT.

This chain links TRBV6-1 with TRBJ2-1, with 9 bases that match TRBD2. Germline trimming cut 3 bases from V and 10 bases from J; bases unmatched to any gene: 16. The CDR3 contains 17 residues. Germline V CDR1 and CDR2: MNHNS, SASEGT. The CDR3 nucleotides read TGTGCCAGCAGTGAGGGGCGGGGGGGCAGGCTTTCGTCGGAGCAGTTCTTC. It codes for CASSEGRGGRLSSEQFF.

The CDR3 here is CASGQTGTSTDTQYF. CDR3 DNA sequence: TGTGCCAGCGGGCAGACAGGCACTAGCACAGATACGCAGTATTTT. V gene TRBV7-3 combines with J gene TRBJ2-3, with D maybe TRBD1 (6 bases). The CDR3 totals 15 residues. CDR1 and CDR2 (germline): SGHTA, FQGTGA. V dropped 8 bases and J dropped 0 bases, with 15 bases sitting between them.

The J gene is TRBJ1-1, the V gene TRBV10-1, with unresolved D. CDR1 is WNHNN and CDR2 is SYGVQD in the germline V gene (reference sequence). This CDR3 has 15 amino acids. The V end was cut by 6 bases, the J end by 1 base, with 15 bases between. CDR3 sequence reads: CASSEPHRQNTEAFF. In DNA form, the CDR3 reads TGCGCCAGCAGCGAACCACACAGACAGAACACTGAAGCTTTCTTT.

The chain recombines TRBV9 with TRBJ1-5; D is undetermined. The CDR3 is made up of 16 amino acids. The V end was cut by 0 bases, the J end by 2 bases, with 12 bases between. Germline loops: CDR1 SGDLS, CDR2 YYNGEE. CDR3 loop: CASSVGDGEGNQPQHF. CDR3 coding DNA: TGTGCCAGCAGCGTAGGCGATGGAGAAGGCAATCAGCCCCAGCATTTT.

The CDR3 DNA is TGTGCCAGCAGCCAAGATCGACAGGGAGTCTACTATGGCTACACCTTC. Translated, it gives CASSQDRQGVYYGYTF. The chain employs TRBV3-1 (or the pseudogene TRBV3-2) and TRBJ1-2; 7 positions agree with TRBD1. The CDR3 is 16 residues long. V trimming: 0 bases; J trimming: 3 bases; junction bases outside the gene matches: 7. CDR1 and CDR2 (germline): LGHDT, YNNKEL (reference sequence).

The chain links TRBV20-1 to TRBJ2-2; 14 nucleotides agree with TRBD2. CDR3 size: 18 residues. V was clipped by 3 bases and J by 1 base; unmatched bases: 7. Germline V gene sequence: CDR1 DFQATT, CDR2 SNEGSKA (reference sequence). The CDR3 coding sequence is TGCAGTGCTAGTGGGTCGACTAGCGGGGGGGTGAACACCGGGGAGCTGTTTTTT. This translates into CSASGSTSGGVNTGELFF.

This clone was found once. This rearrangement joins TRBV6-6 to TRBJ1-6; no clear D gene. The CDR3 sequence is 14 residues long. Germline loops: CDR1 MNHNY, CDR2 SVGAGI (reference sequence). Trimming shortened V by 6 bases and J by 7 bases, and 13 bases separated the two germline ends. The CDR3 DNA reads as TGTGCCAGCAGCCCCCCGCGGGGAAATTCACCCCTCCACTTT. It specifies CASSPPRGNSPLHF.

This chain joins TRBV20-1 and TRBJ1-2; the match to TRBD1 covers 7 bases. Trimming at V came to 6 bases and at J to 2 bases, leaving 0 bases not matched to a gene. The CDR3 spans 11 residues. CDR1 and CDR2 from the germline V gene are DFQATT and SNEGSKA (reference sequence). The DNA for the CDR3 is TGCAGTGCGACAGGGAACTATGGCTACACCTTC. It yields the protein CSATGNYGYTF.

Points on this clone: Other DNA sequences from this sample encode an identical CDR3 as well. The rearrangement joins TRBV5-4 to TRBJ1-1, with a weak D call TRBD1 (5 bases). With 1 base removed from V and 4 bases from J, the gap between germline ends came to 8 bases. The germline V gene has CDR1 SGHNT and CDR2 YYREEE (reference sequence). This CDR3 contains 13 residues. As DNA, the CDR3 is TGTGCCAGCAGCTTGTCCGGGGGCACTGAAGCTTTCTTT. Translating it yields CASSLSGGTEAFF. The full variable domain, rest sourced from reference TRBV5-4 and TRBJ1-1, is ETGVTQSPTHLIKTRGQQVTLRCSSQSGHNTVSWYQQALGQGPQFIFQYYREEENGRGNFPPRFSGLQFPNYSSELNVNALELDDSALYLCASSLSGGTEAFFGQGTRLTVV.